Listed below are T cell receptor beta chains from one sample, sequenced in a study of identical twins. MiXCR was run by TCRdb on the 5' RACE reads, yielding one entry per CDR3 protein. This sample yields 200,000 to 250,000 distinct CDR3 sequences, of which around 7% are seen a single time; roughly 3.9% belongs to the top ten. This sample also belongs to another study, concerning yellow fever vaccine responses in identical twins.

The sequenced sample was memory (CD45RO+) T cells sorted from blood. The source of these receptors is a woman in her late teens or twenties in good health. Both conserved end residues are part of each CDR3. The order of the fields is V gene, J gene, CDR3 protein.

v_call: TRBV12-3/TRBV12-4
j_call: TRBJ2-1
cdr3_aa: CASSLLAGFGNEQFF

v_call: TRBV28
j_call: TRBJ2-1
cdr3_aa: CASHLTGTSYNEQFF

v_call: TRBV20-1
j_call: TRBJ1-2
cdr3_aa: CSARDRDLYTF

v_call: TRBV2
j_call: TRBJ2-3
cdr3_aa: CASSPRTSATDTQYF

v_call: TRBV4-2
j_call: TRBJ2-7
cdr3_aa: CASSHGLEGDEQYF

v_call: TRBV2
j_call: TRBJ2-5
cdr3_aa: CASSDGPGRGETQYF

v_call: TRBV4-2
j_call: TRBJ1-1
cdr3_aa: CASSPSTGSTEAFF

v_call: TRBV29-1
j_call: TRBJ1-1
cdr3_aa: CSVGKPGLDLNTEAFF

v_call: TRBV9
j_call: TRBJ2-5
cdr3_aa: CASSQSPRTVAQETQYF

v_call: TRBV28
j_call: TRBJ2-6
cdr3_aa: CASSPARSGANVLTF

v_call: TRBV14
j_call: TRBJ2-5
cdr3_aa: CASSLPGEETQYF

v_call: TRBV27
j_call: TRBJ2-1
cdr3_aa: CASSLRDHNEQFF

v_call: TRBV6-1
j_call: TRBJ2-4
cdr3_aa: CASSERGPGDIQYF

v_call: TRBV25-1
j_call: TRBJ2-3
cdr3_aa: CASRPLTSGSRADTQYF

v_call: TRBV28
j_call: TRBJ1-2
cdr3_aa: CASSLSPVRDYGYTF

v_call: TRBV28
j_call: TRBJ1-6
cdr3_aa: CASSLRSGMQSPLHF

v_call: TRBV18
j_call: TRBJ1-5
cdr3_aa: CASSRGGQDQPQHF